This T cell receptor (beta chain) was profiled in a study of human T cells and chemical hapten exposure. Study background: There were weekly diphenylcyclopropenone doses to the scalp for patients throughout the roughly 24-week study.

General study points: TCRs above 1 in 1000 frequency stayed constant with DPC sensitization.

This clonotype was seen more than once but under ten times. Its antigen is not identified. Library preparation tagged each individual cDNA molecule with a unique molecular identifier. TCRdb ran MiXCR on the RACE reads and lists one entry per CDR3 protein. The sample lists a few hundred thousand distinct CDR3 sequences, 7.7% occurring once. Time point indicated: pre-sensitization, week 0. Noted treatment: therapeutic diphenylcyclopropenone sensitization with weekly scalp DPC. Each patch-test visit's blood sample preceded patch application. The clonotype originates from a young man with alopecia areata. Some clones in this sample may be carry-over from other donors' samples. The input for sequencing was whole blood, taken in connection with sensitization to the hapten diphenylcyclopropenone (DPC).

The CDR3 sequence: CASSSTGQFTDTQYF. CDR3 nucleotide sequence: TGTGCCAGCAGCTCTACGGGACAGTTCACAGATACGCAGTATTTT. The chain couples TRBV5-6 to TRBJ2-3; 7 nucleotides align to TRBD1. The CDR3 is made up of 15 amino acids. Germline V gene sequence: CDR1 SGHDT, CDR2 YYEEEE. J gave up 2 bases and V 3 bases, and 6 bases lay outside the gene matches.